The 16 T cell receptor beta chains below all came from one sample that was sequenced in a study of type 1 regulatory T cells. These receptors are not linked to any known antigen. MiXCR was run by TCRdb on the reads, yielding one entry per CDR3 protein. The profile shows over 55,000 distinct CDR3 sequences, 50% to 70% of them singletons. The sample comprised cultured T cells, either the whole culture or a sorted T cell fraction (not recorded which). Subset of the sample: Tr1-enriched cell product generated in vitro against host alloantigens. Receptors originate from a human donor in good health.

The rearrangement links TRBV28 to TRBJ1-2; 7 bases agree with TRBD1. V dropped 1 base and J dropped 8; count of bases not matched to a gene: 4. Germline values: CDR1 MDHEN, CDR2 SYDVKM. The CDR3 consists of 13 residues. The CDR3 DNA follows: TGTGCCAGCAGTTTATCACAGGGGTACGGCTACACCTTC. It encodes CASSLSQGYGYTF.

The chain links TRBV24-1 to TRBJ2-7, with 9 nucleotides matching TRBD1. The germline V gene has CDR1 KGHDR and CDR2 SFDVKD. Germline trimming cut 5 bases from V and 1 base from J; bases unmatched to any gene: 5. The CDR3 runs to 15 residues. Written as DNA, the CDR3 is TGTGCCACCAGTGGGCCGGGACAGGGTTCCTACGAGCAGTACTTC. It translates to CATSGPGQGSYEQYF.

This chain uses TRBV28 with TRBJ1-5; D may be TRBD1 (6 bases). CDR1 is MDHEN and CDR2 is SYDVKM in the germline V gene. The length of the CDR3 is 16 residues. Trimming stripped 2 bases from V and 6 bases from J, with 17 bases between. CDR3 protein: CASSLTGMVLGQPQHF. The CDR3, as DNA: TGTGCCAGCAGTTTAACAGGGATGGTACTTGGTCAGCCCCAGCATTTT. The entire variable domain, with the rest obtained from reference TRBV28 and TRBJ1-5, is as follows: DVKVTQSSRYLVKRTGEKVFLECVQDMDHENMFWYRQDPGLGLRLIYFSYDVKMKEKGDIPEGYSVSREKKERFSLILESASTNQTSMYLCASSLTGMVLGQPQHFGDGTRLSIL.

The J gene is TRBJ2-1, the V gene TRBV20-1; 7 bases are shared with TRBD2. The germline V gene encodes CDR1 DFQATT and CDR2 SNEGSKA (reference sequence). After removal of 2 bases from V and 15 bases from J, the junction contained 10 bases not matched to a gene. The CDR3 consists of 12 residues. This chain's CDR3 is CSARNPGGLGFF. In nucleotides, the CDR3 is TGCAGTGCTAGAAATCCGGGGGGTCTTGGGTTCTTC.

This clonotype was detected a few times. V is TRBV7-2 and J is TRBJ2-7, with TRBD2 matching 10 bases. This CDR3 has 15 residues. V lost 5 bases, J lost 6 bases, and 10 bases stayed unmatched. Germline V gene data show CDR1 as SGHTA and CDR2 as FQGNSA. The chain's CDR3 is CASSQKAGGVLEQYF. CDR3 coding DNA: TGTGCCAGCAGCCAAAAAGCGGGAGGGGTGCTCGAGCAGTACTTC. Combining the CDR3 with reference TRBV7-2 and TRBJ2-7 gives the whole variable domain GAGVSQSPSNKVTEKGKDVELRCDPISGHTALYWYRQSLGQGLEFLIYFQGNSAPDKSGLPSDRFSAERTGGSVSTLTIQRTQQEDSAVYLCASSQKAGGVLEQYFGPGTRLTVT.

This chain uses TRBV5-1 with TRBJ2-1; maybe TRBD2 (5 bases). Looked up from germline, CDR1 is SGHRS and CDR2 is YFSETQ. V lost 1 base to trimming and J lost 0 bases, with 14 bases between them. The CDR3 extends over 17 amino acids. CDR3 DNA: TGCGCCAGCAGCTTGACCTTGACTGGGAGCTCCTACAATGAGCAGTTCTTC. As protein: CASSLTLTGSSYNEQFF.

The rearrangement joins TRBV7-2 to TRBJ2-1, with D unresolved. V was clipped by 5 bases and J by 9 bases, with 11 bases between them. CDR3 length equals 12 residues. Looked up from germline, CDR1 is SGHTA and CDR2 is FQGNSA. The CDR3 loop reads CASSLPQIEQFF. Written as DNA, the CDR3 is TGTGCCAGCAGCCTACCTCAAATTGAGCAGTTCTTC. Using reference TRBV7-2 and TRBJ2-1 for the parts outside the CDR3, the full variable domain is GAGVSQSPSNKVTEKGKDVELRCDPISGHTALYWYRQSLGQGLEFLIYFQGNSAPDKSGLPSDRFSAERTGGSVSTLTIQRTQQEDSAVYLCASSLPQIEQFFGPGTRLTVL.

This clonotype was picked up a small number of times. V gene TRBV5-1 combines with J gene TRBJ2-1, with D possibly being TRBD2 (6 bases). V shed 4 bases and J shed 5 bases, with 19 bases lying between them. The CDR3 has 16 residues. Germline loops: CDR1 SGHRS, CDR2 YFSETQ. CDR3 coding DNA: TGCGCCAGCAGCATGGGGGGAGCGGACACTAACAATGAGCAGTTCTTC. As protein: CASSMGGADTNNEQFF.

V is TRBV12-3 or TRBV12-4 and J is TRBJ2-5; 15 bases match TRBD2. Trimming cost V 7 bases and J 5 bases; bases outside gene matches: 26. This CDR3 is 22 amino acids long. CDR3 nucleotides: TGTGCCAGCACCTCAAGGGGGGGGTTCCAGGGACTAGCGGGAGGCGTTTTGGAGACCCAGTACTTC. Encoded protein: CASTSRGGFQGLAGGVLETQYF.

The rearrangement links TRBV9 to TRBJ2-7; no clear D. Germline loops: CDR1 SGDLS, CDR2 YYNGEE. This CDR3 comprises 14 residues. V was trimmed by 2 bases and J by 2 bases, leaving 11 bases between them. The CDR3 loop is CASSVGSRAYEQYF. The CDR3 nucleotides are TGTGCCAGCAGCGTGGGTAGCCGAGCCTACGAGCAGTACTTC.

The chain recombines TRBV7-2 with TRBJ2-3, with 9 bases aligning to TRBD2. Germline V gene lookup returns CDR1 SGHTA and CDR2 FQGNSA. CDR3 length equals 14 residues. V was pared by 4 bases and J by 4 bases, with 3 bases of the junction left unmatched. The CDR3 is CASSWSGRSDTQYF. Written as DNA, the CDR3 is TGTGCCAGCAGCTGGAGCGGGAGGTCAGATACGCAGTATTTT.

This rearrangement joins TRBV11-2 to TRBJ2-1; TRBD2 aligns across 11 bases. Germline V lookup: CDR1 SGHAT, CDR2 FQNNGV. V trimming: 3 bases; J trimming: 6 bases; junction bases outside the gene matches: 7. This CDR3 comprises 16 residues. The CDR3 DNA reads as TGTGCCAGCAGCTTGACCCCCGGGACTAGCGGCAATGAGCAGTTCTTC. It codes for CASSLTPGTSGNEQFF.

This clonotype appeared many times. CDR3 sequence: CSAGGSGDQPQHF. CDR3 bases: TGCAGTGCGGGCGGGTCAGGGGACCAGCCCCAGCATTTT. This sequence joins TRBV20-1 and TRBJ1-5; D possibly corresponds to TRBD1 (6 bases). CDR3 size: 13 residues. The V end was cut by 6 bases, the J end by 7 bases, with 16 bases between. The germline V gene has CDR1 DFQATT and CDR2 SNEGSKA (reference sequence).

The V call is TRBV29-1, the J call TRBJ1-2; weak D call: TRBD1 (5 bases). Trimming pared 5 bases from V and 3 bases from J, leaving 13 bases between. CDR1 and CDR2 from the germline V gene are SQVTM and ANQGSEA. CDR3 length equals 13 residues. The CDR3, as DNA: TGCAGCGTTCCCCCAGGGAGCGACTATGGCTACACCTTC. Translated, it gives CSVPPGSDYGYTF.

The V and J genes are TRBV7-8 and TRBJ1-5; D is perhaps TRBD1 (5 bases). Trimming left V 1 base short and J 0 bases short, with 10 bases between. Looked up from germline, CDR1 is SGHVS and CDR2 is FQNEAQ. The CDR3 has 16 residues. As DNA, the CDR3 is TGTGCCAGCAGCTTAGGACAGCCTGGTAGCAATCAGCCCCAGCATTTT. It is translated as CASSLGQPGSNQPQHF.

This chain joins TRBV7-2 and TRBJ1-2, with D possibly being TRBD1 (6 bases). The V and J ends lost 5 bases and 0 bases respectively, with 19 bases between them. The germline gives CDR1 SGHTA, CDR2 FQGNSA. The CDR3 is 17 amino acids. CDR3 DNA sequence: TGTGCCAGCAGCCTCGGTGCAGGGGCAACGTCTAACTATGGCTACACCTTC. It yields the protein CASSLGAGATSNYGYTF.